The sequence of this T cell receptor (beta chain) was determined in a study of CD8 T cells in ankylosing spondylitis. This clonotype was observed a few times. The antigen remains undetermined. General study results and limits: In synovial fluid and blood from reactive arthritis, some motif variants were previously reported. Reported data indicate significant enrichment of disease-linked clones within matched ankylosing spondylitis synovial fluid. Characteristic of ankylosing spondylitis blood, it appeared, was a TCR beta motif comprising about eight highly homologous variants.

V lost 5 bases and J 11 bases, leaving 18 bases between the germline ends. The germline V gene has CDR1 SGHTA and CDR2 FQGNSA. The CDR3 runs to 13 residues. Preparation of TCR beta libraries was done by quantitative 5'-RACE with molecular barcodes. Using its own MiXCR run on the 5' RACE reads, TCRdb lists one record per CDR3 protein. Here the sample spans about 800,000 distinct CDR3 sequences, about an eighth being singletons. The sequencing input was blood, either unsorted or a sorted T cell fraction (not recorded which). This clonotype was sampled from a male donor with ankylosing spondylitis. The rearrangement joins TRBV7-2 to TRBJ1-1; D uncertain. The CDR3 here is CASSPVVRVEAFF. CDR3 in DNA: TGTGCCAGCAGCCCTGTTGTGAGGGTAGAGGCTTTCTTT.